These 26 T cell receptor beta chains share one sample of origin, sequenced in a study of T-cell memory formation after mild COVID-19. TCRdb reprocessed the 5' RACE reads with MiXCR, giving one entry per CDR3 protein. The sample shows 85,000 to 120,000 distinct CDR3 sequences, roughly 12% of them seen only once. Sample: PBMCs or a T cell subset sorted from them (not recorded which). These receptors all stem from an adult woman who had mild COVID-19 (a few samples of this study predate the infection). Cell type and time point are not known.

V is TRBV7-9 and J is TRBJ2-3; D possibly corresponds to TRBD2 (6 bases). V lost 0 bases and J lost 10, with 14 bases in between. This CDR3 region has 14 residues. Germline V gene data show CDR1 as SEHNR and CDR2 as FQNEAQ (reference sequence). CDR3: CASSLAGLSEAQYF. The CDR3 DNA is TGTGCCAGCAGCTTAGCGGGACTTTCTGAAGCGCAGTATTTT.

The table lists this clonotype with a few counts. V is TRBV12-3 or TRBV12-4 and J is TRBJ2-5; 7 bases match TRBD1. This CDR3 spans 14 amino acids. The trim removed 5 bases at V and 2 bases at J, leaving 5 bases unmatched. The CDR3 DNA sequence: TGTGCCAGCAGTGCGACAGGGAGTCAAGAGACCCAGTACTTC. It is translated as CASSATGSQETQYF.

This clonotype was detected only a few times. The chain has TRBV4-1 and TRBJ2-1; the match to TRBD2 covers 12 bases. V lost 3 bases to trimming and J lost 7 bases; unmatched junction nucleotides: 10. This CDR3 contains 17 residues. Germline V gene sequence: CDR1 MGHRA, CDR2 YSYEKL. CDR3 nucleotides: TGCGCCAGCAGCCAGCAGGGCCTAGCGGGGGGGTGGAATGAGCAGTTCTTC. Translated: CASSQQGLAGGWNEQFF.

V is TRBV12-3 or TRBV12-4 and J is TRBJ2-1; D is unresolved. The CDR3 sequence is 16 residues long. Between the trimmed V and J ends, which lost 6 bases and 0 bases, there was a span of 15 bases. The CDR3 sequence is CASSLSRWDSYNEQFF. The CDR3 DNA reads TGTGCCAGCAGCCTCTCTAGGTGGGACTCCTACAATGAGCAGTTCTTC.

This clonotype was picked up a small number of times. V is TRBV24-1 and J is TRBJ2-7; D might be TRBD1 or TRBD2, each matching 5 bases. The germline V and J ends were trimmed by 5 bases and 3 bases, with 13 bases remaining between them. Germline V CDR1 and CDR2: KGHDR, SFDVKD. The CDR3 runs to 14 residues. Here the CDR3 reads CATSASGALYEQYF. The CDR3 region has the DNA TGTGCCACCAGTGCGTCCGGGGCCCTCTACGAGCAGTACTTC.

The J gene is TRBJ2-1, the V gene TRBV9; the match to TRBD1 covers 9 bases. There are 17 residues in the CDR3. CDR1 and CDR2 from the germline V gene are SGDLS and YYNGEE. The V and J ends lost 4 bases and 6 bases, in that order; junction bases with no gene match: 14. The CDR3 protein is CASSLPRGQGPVNEQFF. CDR3 nucleotides: TGTGCCAGCAGCCTACCGAGGGGACAGGGTCCGGTCAATGAGCAGTTCTTC.

The chain recombines TRBV19 with TRBJ2-1, with D unclear. Trimming took 3 bases from V and 7 from J, leaving 7 bases between them. Germline V gene sequence: CDR1 LNHDA, CDR2 SQIVND (reference sequence). The CDR3 covers 12 residues. In DNA, the CDR3 is TGTGCCAGTAGTATGGTAGGGAATGAGCAGTTCTTC. Translating it yields CASSMVGNEQFF.

This chain connects TRBV5-6 to TRBJ2-3; no definite D call. Germline V gene lookup returns CDR1 SGHDT and CDR2 YYEEEE. CDR3 length: 16 residues. Deletions cut 4 bases from V and 2 bases from J, with 17 bases between. The CDR3 bases are TGTGCCAGCAGCCTCGGTGTGGGCGGAACCACAGATACGCAGTATTTT. This encodes CASSLGVGGTTDTQYF.

The chain couples TRBV11-1 to TRBJ1-1; TRBD1 matches 7 bases. After removal of 6 bases from V and 1 base from J, the junction contained 20 bases not matched to a gene. Germline V lookup: CDR1 SGHAT, CDR2 FQDESV (reference sequence). This CDR3 has 19 residues. Here the CDR3 reads CASSFSDRPTARENTEAFF. Here the CDR3 DNA reads TGTGCCAGCAGTTTCTCGGACAGGCCTACTGCGCGGGAGAACACTGAAGCTTTCTTT.

The chain carries TRBV9 and TRBJ2-1; weak D call: TRBD2 (5 bases). Germline V gene lookup returns CDR1 SGDLS and CDR2 YYNGEE. Trimming took off 2 bases at V and 6 bases at J, with 9 bases between the two ends. The CDR3 consists of 13 residues. In DNA, the CDR3 is TGTGCCAGCAGCGTCGGACTTACCAATGAGCAGTTCTTC. Encoded protein: CASSVGLTNEQFF.

The rearrangement links TRBV3-1 to TRBJ2-3, with D uncertain. V was trimmed by 6 bases and J by 3 bases, leaving 7 bases between them. The germline CDR1 and CDR2 sequences are LGHDT and YNNKEL (reference sequence). This CDR3 has 12 amino acids. The CDR3 nucleotides read TGTGCCAGCAGTCACGGGACAGATACGCAGTATTTT. This sequence encodes CASSHGTDTQYF.

This clonotype has just a few counts. V is TRBV13 and J is TRBJ2-5; 12 positions match TRBD2. This CDR3 has 17 amino acids. V lost 6 bases to trimming and J lost 5 bases; unmatched junction nucleotides: 13. Per the germline V gene, CDR1 is PRHDT and CDR2 is FYEKMQ (reference sequence). As DNA, the CDR3 is TGTGCCAGCAGTTTACTGGGGGAAGGGACTAGCGGGGAGACCCAGTACTTC. This encodes CASSLLGEGTSGETQYF.

This rearrangement joins TRBV9 to TRBJ2-7; D perhaps matches TRBD1 (5 bases). This CDR3 has 12 amino acids. CDR1 and CDR2 from the germline V gene are SGDLS and YYNGEE. V gave up 4 bases and J gave up 2 bases, with 7 bases separating them. For the CDR3, the DNA is TGTGCCAGCAGCCCGGACACCTACGAGCAGTACTTC. Its translation: CASSPDTYEQYF. Complete variable domain (other parts from reference TRBV9 and TRBJ2-7): DSGVTQTPKHLITATGQRVTLRCSPRSGDLSVYWYQQSLDQGLQFLIQYYNGEERAKGNILERFSAQQFPDLHSELNLSSLELGDSALYFCASSPDTYEQYFGPGTRLTVT.

In this sample, this clonotype turned up many times. The rearrangement links TRBV5-1 to TRBJ2-1, with no clear D. CDR1 SGHRS and CDR2 YFSETQ come from the germline V gene. The length of the CDR3 is 12 residues. Trimming cost V 0 bases and J 6 bases, with 4 bases left between them. The CDR3 bases are TGCGCCAGCAGCTTGGGCCCCAATGAGCAGTTCTTC. Encoded protein: CASSLGPNEQFF.

This chain connects TRBV27 to TRBJ2-5; D might be TRBD1 or TRBD2, each matching 5 bases. V lost 3 bases and J lost 0, with 8 bases in between. The germline CDR1 and CDR2 sequences are MNHEY and SMNVEV (reference sequence). This CDR3 has 14 amino acids. In DNA form, the CDR3 reads TGTGCCAGCAGTTTGTGGGGGTACCAAGAGACCCAGTACTTC. The encoded protein is CASSLWGYQETQYF.

This clonotype was counted ten times or more. The chain combines TRBV6-2 or TRBV6-3 with TRBJ2-1; D gene ambiguous. Trimming removed 2 bases at V and 0 bases at J, with 5 bases between. The length of the CDR3 is 14 residues. CDR1 is MNHEY, CDR2 SVGEGT, per germline. CDR3 sequence reads: CASSYAGSYNEQFF. CDR3 sequence (DNA): TGTGCCAGCAGTTACGCAGGCTCCTACAATGAGCAGTTCTTC.

The chain has TRBV27 and TRBJ2-7, with D perhaps given as TRBD1 or TRBD2 (5 bases each). The germline V and J ends were trimmed by 3 bases and 10 bases, with 10 bases remaining between them. This CDR3 has 11 residues. The germline V gene encodes CDR1 MNHEY and CDR2 SMNVEV (reference sequence). CDR3 loop: CASSFGTYQYF. The CDR3, as DNA: TGTGCCAGCAGTTTCGGGACGTATCAGTACTTC.

This clonotype was found a few times. The chain recombines TRBV4-2 with TRBJ2-1; D might be TRBD1 (6 bases). This CDR3 has 16 residues. In germline, CDR1 is LGHNA, CDR2 YNFKEQ. V was pared by 0 bases and J by 0 bases, with 9 bases between. CDR3 sequence (DNA): TGTGCCAGCAGCCAAGAGCAGGGGAGCTCCTACAATGAGCAGTTCTTC. Translating gives CASSQEQGSSYNEQFF.

J is TRBJ2-1 and V is TRBV28; a weak D match, TRBD2 (6 bases). CDR1 is MDHEN, CDR2 SYDVKM, per germline. The CDR3 consists of 16 residues. V lost 6 bases to trimming and J lost 9 bases, with 24 bases between them. The chain's CDR3 is CASSPTVAVGMAEQFF. The DNA of the CDR3 is TGTGCCAGCAGCCCCACCGTAGCGGTTGGCATGGCTGAGCAGTTCTTC.

The V call is TRBV12-3 or TRBV12-4, the J call TRBJ2-3; TRBD2 agrees at 12 bases. J gave up 3 bases and V 0 bases, and 10 bases lay outside the gene matches. This CDR3 is 19 amino acids long. CDR3 in DNA: TGTGCCAGCAGTTTAGCGACTAGCGGGAGCTTATGGGGGACAGATACGCAGTATTTT. The encoded protein is CASSLATSGSLWGTDTQYF.

The chain has TRBV6-1 and TRBJ1-3; 10 nucleotides align to TRBD1. Unmatched junction bases numbered 4, after V lost 4 bases and J lost 4 bases. Germline values: CDR1 MNHNS, CDR2 SASEGT. The CDR3 length is 15 residues. The CDR3 coding sequence is TGTGCCAGCAGTGCAGACAGGGGGCTAGGAAACACCATATATTTT. Protein sequence: CASSADRGLGNTIYF.

This clonotype was counted only a few times. V gene TRBV5-1 combines with J gene TRBJ2-1; D is perhaps TRBD2 (5 bases). From germline, CDR1 is SGHRS and CDR2 YFSETQ. This CDR3 has 16 residues. The V gene lost 2 bases and the J gene lost 0 bases, with 12 bases spanning the gap. The CDR3 loop reads CASSLDSERSYNEQFF. The DNA of the CDR3 is TGCGCCAGCAGCTTAGATAGCGAACGCTCCTACAATGAGCAGTTCTTC.

V gene TRBV20-1 combines with J gene TRBJ1-1, with 8 bases lining up with TRBD1. The germline V gene encodes CDR1 DFQATT and CDR2 SNEGSKA (reference sequence). Unmatched junction bases numbered 9, after V lost 0 bases and J lost 3 bases. CDR3 length equals 16 residues. CDR3 sequence reads: CSARDQGQVSYTEAFF. In nucleotides, the CDR3 is TGCAGTGCTAGAGATCAGGGACAGGTATCTTACACTGAAGCTTTCTTT.

There are a few counts of this clonotype. The CDR3 loop is CASSYGPGQGGYGYTF. Written as DNA, the CDR3 is TGTGCCAGCAGTTACGGTCCGGGACAGGGGGGCTATGGCTACACCTTC. This chain joins TRBV27 and TRBJ1-2, with 11 bases matching TRBD1. The germline CDR1 and CDR2 sequences are MNHEY and SMNVEV (reference sequence). The CDR3 has 16 amino acids. Trimming at V came to 4 bases and at J to 4 bases, leaving 8 bases not matched to a gene.

This chain connects TRBV7-2 to TRBJ1-1; D might be TRBD1 (6 bases). The CDR3 extends over 20 amino acids. V lost 3 bases and J 5 bases, leaving 31 bases between the germline ends. CDR1 is SGHTA and CDR2 is FQGNSA in the germline V gene. The CDR3 DNA reads TGTGCCAGCAGCTTGGCCTCGACAGGAAGGGAGGGTCTGGGTTCGACTGAAGCTTTCTTT. As protein: CASSLASTGREGLGSTEAFF.

The V gene is TRBV30, the J gene TRBJ2-7; a possible D gene is TRBD2 (6 bases). Trimming cost V 4 bases and J 4 bases, with 11 bases left between them. This CDR3 contains 12 residues. Germline-derived CDR1 and CDR2 are GTSNPN and SVGIG (reference sequence). The CDR3 reads CAWTEGTYEQYF. The DNA for the CDR3 is TGTGCCTGGACCGAGGGGACTTACGAGCAGTACTTC.